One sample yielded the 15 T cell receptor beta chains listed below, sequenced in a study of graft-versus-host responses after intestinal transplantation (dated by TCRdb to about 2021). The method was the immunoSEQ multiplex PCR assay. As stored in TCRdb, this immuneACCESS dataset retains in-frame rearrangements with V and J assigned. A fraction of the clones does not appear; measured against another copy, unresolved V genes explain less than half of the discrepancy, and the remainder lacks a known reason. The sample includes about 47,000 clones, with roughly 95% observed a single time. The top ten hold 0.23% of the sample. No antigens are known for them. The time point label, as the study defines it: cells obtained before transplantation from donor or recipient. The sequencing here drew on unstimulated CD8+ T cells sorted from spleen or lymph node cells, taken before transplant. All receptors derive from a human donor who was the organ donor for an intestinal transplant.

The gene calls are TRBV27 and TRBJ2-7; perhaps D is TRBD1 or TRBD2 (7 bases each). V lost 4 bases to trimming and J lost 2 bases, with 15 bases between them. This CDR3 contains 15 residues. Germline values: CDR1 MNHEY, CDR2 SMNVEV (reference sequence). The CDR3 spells CASSWGGGATYEQYF. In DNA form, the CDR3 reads TGTGCCAGCAGTTGGGGAGGGGGCGCAACCTACGAGCAGTACTTC.

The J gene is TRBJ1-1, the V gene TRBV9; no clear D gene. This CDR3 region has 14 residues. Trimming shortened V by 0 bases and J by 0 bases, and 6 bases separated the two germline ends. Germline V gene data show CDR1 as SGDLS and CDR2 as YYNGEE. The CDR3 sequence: CASSVGSMNTEAFF. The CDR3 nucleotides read TGTGCCAGCAGCGTAGGATCGATGAACACTGAAGCTTTCTTT.

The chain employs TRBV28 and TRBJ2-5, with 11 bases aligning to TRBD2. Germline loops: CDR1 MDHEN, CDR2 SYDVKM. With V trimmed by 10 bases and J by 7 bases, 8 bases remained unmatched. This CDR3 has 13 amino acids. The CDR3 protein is CATKTTSGGTQYF. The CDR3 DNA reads TGTGCCACCAAAACAACTAGCGGGGGGACCCAGTACTTC.

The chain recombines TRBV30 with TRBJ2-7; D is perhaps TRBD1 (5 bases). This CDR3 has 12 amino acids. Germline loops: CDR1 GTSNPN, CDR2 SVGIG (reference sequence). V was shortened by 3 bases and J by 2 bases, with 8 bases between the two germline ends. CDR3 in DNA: TGTGCCTGGAGAACAGGACCCTACGAGCAGTACTTC. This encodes CAWRTGPYEQYF.

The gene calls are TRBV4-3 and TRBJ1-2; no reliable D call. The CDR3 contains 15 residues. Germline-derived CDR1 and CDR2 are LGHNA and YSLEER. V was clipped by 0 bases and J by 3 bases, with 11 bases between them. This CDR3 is CASSQEGDGHYGYTF. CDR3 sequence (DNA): TGCGCCAGCAGCCAAGAAGGTGATGGCCACTATGGCTACACCTTC.

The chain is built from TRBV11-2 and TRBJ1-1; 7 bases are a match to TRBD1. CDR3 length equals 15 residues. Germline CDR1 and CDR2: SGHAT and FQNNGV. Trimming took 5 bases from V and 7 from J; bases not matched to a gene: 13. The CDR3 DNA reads TGTGCCAGCAGCCCGTTCAATACAGGGGCGGGTGAAGCTTTCTTT. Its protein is CASSPFNTGAGEAFF. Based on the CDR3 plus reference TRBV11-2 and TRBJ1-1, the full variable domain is EAGVAQSPRYKIIEKRQSVAFWCNPISGHATLYWYQQILGQGPKLLIQFQNNGVVDDSQLPKDRFSAERLKGVDSTLKIQPAKLEDSAVYLCASSPFNTGAGEAFFGQGTRLTVV.

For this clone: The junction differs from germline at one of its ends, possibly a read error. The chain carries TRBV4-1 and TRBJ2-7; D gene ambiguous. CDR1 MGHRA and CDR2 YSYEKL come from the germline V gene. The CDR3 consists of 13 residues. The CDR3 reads CANSQQASYEQYF. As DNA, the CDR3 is TGCGCCAACAGCCAGCAGGCCTCCTACGAGCAGTACTTC.

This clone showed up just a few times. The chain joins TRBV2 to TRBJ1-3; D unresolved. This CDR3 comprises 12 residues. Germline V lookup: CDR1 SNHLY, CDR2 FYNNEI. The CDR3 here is CAAVGIVDTIYF. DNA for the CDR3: TGTGCAGCTGTAGGGATCGTGGACACCATATATTTT.

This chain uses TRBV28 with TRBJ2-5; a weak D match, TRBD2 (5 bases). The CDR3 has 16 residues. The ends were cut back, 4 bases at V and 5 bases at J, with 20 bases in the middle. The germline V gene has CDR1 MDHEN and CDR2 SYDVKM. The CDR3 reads CASSSPGSSGDETQYF. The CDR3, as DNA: TGTGCCAGCAGTTCCCCGGGGTCGTCCGGGGATGAGACCCAGTACTTC.

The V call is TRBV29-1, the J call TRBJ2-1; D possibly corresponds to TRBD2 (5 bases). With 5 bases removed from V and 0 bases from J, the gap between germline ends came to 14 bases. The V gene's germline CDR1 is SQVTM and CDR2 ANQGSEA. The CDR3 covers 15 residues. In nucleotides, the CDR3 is TGCAGCGTTCTCGACGGGGAAGGCTCCTACAATGAGCAGTTCTTC. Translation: CSVLDGEGSYNEQFF.

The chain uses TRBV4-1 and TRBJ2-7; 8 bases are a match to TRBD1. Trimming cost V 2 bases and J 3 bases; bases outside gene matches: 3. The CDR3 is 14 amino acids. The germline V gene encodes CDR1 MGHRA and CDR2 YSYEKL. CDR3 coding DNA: TGCGCCAGCAGCCAAAAGGACAGGGACTACGAGCAGTACTTC. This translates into CASSQKDRDYEQYF.

The CDR3 DNA sequence: TGTGCCAGCAGCTTAGGAGGGAACTATGGCTACACCTTC. This codes for CASSLGGNYGYTF. This chain connects TRBV11-3 to TRBJ1-2; D remains ambiguous. V was trimmed by 1 base and J by 2 bases, leaving 5 bases between them. This CDR3 has 13 amino acids. Germline-derived CDR1 and CDR2 are SGHNT and YENEEA. Full variable domain (missing parts from reference TRBV11-3 and TRBJ1-2): EAGVVQSPRYKIIEKKQPVAFWCNPISGHNTLYWYLQNLGQGPELLIRYENEEAVDDSQLPKDRFSAERLKGVDSTLKIQPAELGDSAVYLCASSLGGNYGYTFGSGTRLTVV.

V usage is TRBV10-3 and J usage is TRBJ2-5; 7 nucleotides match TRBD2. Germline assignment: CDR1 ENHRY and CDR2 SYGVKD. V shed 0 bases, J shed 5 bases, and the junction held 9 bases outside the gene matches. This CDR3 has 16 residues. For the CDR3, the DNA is TGTGCCATCAGTGAGTCATCGGCGGGGGTTGGCGAGACCCAGTACTTC. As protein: CAISESSAGVGETQYF.

This CDR3 reads CASSLGEGDMRLTEAFF. CDR3 DNA sequence: TGTGCCAGCAGTTTGGGAGAAGGGGACATGAGGCTCACTGAAGCTTTCTTT. This chain connects TRBV28 to TRBJ1-1; perhaps TRBD1 as D (6 bases). V gave up 3 bases and J gave up 4 bases, with 21 bases separating them. This CDR3 has 17 residues. Germline CDR1 and CDR2: MDHEN and SYDVKM.

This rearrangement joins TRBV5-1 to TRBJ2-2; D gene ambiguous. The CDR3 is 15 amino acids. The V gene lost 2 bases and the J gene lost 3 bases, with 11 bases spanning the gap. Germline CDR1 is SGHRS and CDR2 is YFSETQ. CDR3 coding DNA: TGCGCCAGCAGCTTACTGGATTACTACACCGGGGAGCTGTTTTTT. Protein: CASSLLDYYTGELFF.